This T cell receptor (beta chain) is drawn from a study of shared clonotypes between healthy human individuals. General observations from the study: The study found roughly 5% of naive CD4 clonotypes shared across a handful of donors. Researchers sampled blood only, noting tissue repertoires likely differ. Some clonotypes were shared by all four sorted-subset donors, while others were not shared. The non-shared ones had lower generation probabilities than the shared ones.

Clones were read by immunoSEQ multiplex PCR, and TCRdb kept only the in-frame ones, dropping some. There are 2 million or so clones in the sample; roughly 94% occur only once, and 0.1% to 0.15% lies in the top ten. The CDR3 is made up of 15 amino acids. Trimming pared 3 bases from V and 5 bases from J, leaving 16 bases between. Germline CDR1 is LNHDA and CDR2 is SQIVND (reference sequence). Healthy adults negative for HIV, lacking recent acute infections or vaccinations, served as donors. Remarks on this clone: Its antigen is still unknown.

The V gene is TRBV19, the J gene TRBJ1-1; the D gene is possibly TRBD1 (5 bases). The clonotype originates from a man aged 18 to 30 in good health. The sequencing input was naive CD4+ T cells sorted from blood. Regarding subset: CD45RA+ positively selected. The chain's CDR3 is CASSIGAPMRTEAFF. The CDR3 region has the DNA TGTGCCAGTAGTATTGGGGCCCCGATGAGGACTGAAGCTTTCTTT.